The T cell receptor beta chain described here comes from a study of response to subunit inactivated influenza vaccine. Whole-study findings and limits: It was the authors' suggestion that each seasonal influenza vaccination recruits few new T cells.

Germline CDR1 and CDR2: DFQATT and SNEGSKA (reference sequence). V gave up 0 bases and J gave up 1 base, with 14 bases separating them. CDR3 size: 16 residues. This clonotype showed up just a few times. The antigen is unknown. TCRdb re-derived calls from the RT-PCR reads in MiXCR, one entry per CDR3 protein. The repertoire holds around 650,000 distinct CDR3 sequences, with around a sixth as singletons. J is TRBJ2-3 and V is TRBV20-1, with D perhaps matching TRBD1 or TRBD2 (5 bases each). Sequences were derived from PBMCs from blood, sampled 11 to 12 days after vaccination. The receptor was isolated from a man over 45 who received an inactivated influenza vaccine. DNA for the CDR3: TGCAGTGCTAGAGAGGCTGGGGGTTTTGGCACAGATACGCAGTATTTT. Translation gives CSAREAGGFGTDTQYF.